This T cell receptor (beta chain) emerged from a study of circulating CD8 cells and anti-PD-1 response in melanoma. TCR libraries were prepared from roughly 14 ng of total RNA with the QIAseq Immune Repertoire TCR panel. Each CDR3 protein gets one entry after TCRdb re-called the reads with MiXCR. Of about 1,400 distinct CDR3 sequences in the sample, 7.5% to 9% were seen once. This clonotype was seen a few times. A much more abundant neighbour one base away suggests this may be a read error. This CDR3 region has 13 residues. Germline V gives CDR1 SEHNR, CDR2 FQNEAQ (reference sequence). Four subsets defined by PD-1 and/or TIGIT were sorted from live CD3+CD8+TCRalphabeta+ cells.

The chain combines TRBV7-9 with TRBJ2-7, with unresolved D. The source of this sequence is a human donor with melanoma. The source material was CD8+ T cells from PBMCs, sampled at baseline or after one month of anti-PD-1 therapy (not recorded which). CDR3 residues: CASSTPGSYVQYF. CDR3 DNA: TGTGCCAGCAGCACCCCGGGCTCCTACGTGCAGTACTTC. Complete variable domain (other parts from reference TRBV7-9 and TRBJ2-7): DTGVSQNPRHKITKRGQNVTFRCDPISEHNRLYWYRQTLGQGPEFLTYFQNEAQLEKSRLLSDRFSAERPKGSFSTLEIQRTEQGDSAMYLCASSTPGSYVQYFGPGTRLTVT.